The clone carrying this TCR beta chain was seen a handful of times. These data are taken from a study of blood T cells in healthy people across ages. The CDR3 covers 15 residues. Germline lookup yields CDR1 SGHTA and CDR2 FQGNSA. V lost 3 bases, J lost 2 bases, and 4 bases stayed unmatched. Together with a sample-barcoded 5' primer, a J-beta primer mix was included in a second PCR lasting about 6 to 11 cycles. Each CDR3 protein is one row after TCRdb ran MiXCR on the 5' RACE reads. The table records 600,000 to 800,000 distinct CDR3 sequences, 52% of them present only once. This clonotype was obtained from an elderly woman in good health. The chain links TRBV7-2 to TRBJ2-3; 8 bases are shared with TRBD2. Material for sequencing was blood. CDR3 region: CASSLGGGYTDTQYF. Here the CDR3 DNA reads TGTGCCAGCAGCTTGGGCGGGGGGTACACAGATACGCAGTATTTT.